The rows below give T cell receptor beta chains drawn from one sample of a study of T cells in localized non-small cell lung cancer. This table comes from immunoSEQ multiplex PCR, and its TCRdb copy is limited to in-frame clones, with some not included. The sample comprises 40,000 to 60,000 clones, around 86% of which are singletons, and roughly a sixth rests with the top ten. The source was PBMCs, collected before any cancer treatment. The receptors stem from a female donor with stage II lung adenocarcinoma. CDR3s include the opening cysteine and the closing phenylalanine or tryptophan. The D gene is left open where the match is weak. Expanded clones get a size class; other rows say once, few or many, or leave the size out.

D: NA
J: TRBJ2-7
size: NA
V: TRBV6-6
CDR3: CASTGTSAYEQYF
DNA: TGTGCCAGCACCGGGACGTCAGCCTACGAGCAGTACTTC

D: NA
J: TRBJ1-2
size: NA
V: TRBV25-1
CDR3: CASSALVAGNGYTF
DNA: TGTGCCAGCAGCGCCCTAGTAGCGGGAAACGGCTACACCTTC

D: NA
J: TRBJ1-5
size: NA
V: TRBV15
CDR3: CATSSDRNQPQHF
DNA: TGTGCCACCAGCAGCGACAGAAATCAGCCCCAGCATTTT

D: NA
J: TRBJ1-6
size: NA
V: TRBV5-6
CDR3: CASSFAPGGGSPLHF
DNA: TGTGCCAGCAGCTTTGCTCCCGGGGGTGGTTCACCCCTCCACTTT

D: NA
J: TRBJ2-7
size: once
V: TRBV6-1
CDR3: CASSDLGWHQYF
DNA: TGTGCCAGCAGTGATTTGGGATGGCATCAGTACTTC

D: NA
J: TRBJ1-2
size: NA
V: TRBV6-5
CDR3: CAVRSNYGYTF
DNA: TGTGCCGTCCGGTCCAACTATGGCTACACCTTC

D: NA
J: TRBJ2-7
size: NA
V: TRBV2
CDR3: CASSDPESSYEQYF
DNA: TGTGCCAGCAGTGATCCCGAGAGCTCCTACGAGCAGTACTTC

D: TRBD2
J: TRBJ2-6
size: once
V: TRBV13
CDR3: CASSLKGGSGANVLTF
DNA: TGTGCCAGCAGCTTAAAGGGAGGGAGTGGGGCCAACGTCCTGACTTTC

D: TRBD1
J: TRBJ1-1
size: NA
V: TRBV29-1
CDR3: CSVSDRGNTEAFF
DNA: TGCAGCGTATCGGACAGGGGAAACACTGAAGCTTTCTTT

D: NA
J: TRBJ2-2
size: NA
V: TRBV5-1
CDR3: CASSLGQNTGELFF
DNA: TGCGCCAGCAGCTTGGGACAGAACACCGGGGAGCTGTTTTTT

D: TRBD2
J: TRBJ2-1
size: NA
V: TRBV2
CDR3: CASSEFTAGAGGEQFF
DNA: TGTGCCAGCAGTGAATTTACAGCGGGGGCGGGAGGTGAGCAGTTCTTC

D: NA
J: TRBJ2-1
size: NA
V: TRBV18
CDR3: CASSPISYLEQFF
DNA: TGTGCCAGCTCACCAATTAGCTATTTGGAGCAGTTCTTC

D: NA
J: TRBJ2-7
size: NA
V: TRBV5-1
CDR3: CASSPRTASGYEQYF
DNA: TGCGCCAGCAGCCCAAGGACTGCTTCTGGCTACGAGCAGTACTTC

D: TRBD2
J: TRBJ2-1
size: NA
V: TRBV4-1
CDR3: CASSPSTAPAGENNEQFF
DNA: TGCGCCAGCAGCCCCTCTACTGCCCCAGCGGGGGAAAACAATGAGCAGTTCTTC

D: NA
J: TRBJ1-2
size: NA
V: TRBV5-5
CDR3: CASSETGLVSYGYTF
DNA: TGTGCCAGCAGCGAAACAGGGTTGGTTTCCTATGGCTACACCTTC

D: TRBD1
J: TRBJ2-7
size: NA
V: TRBV5-1
CDR3: CASSRHWTGTYEQYF
DNA: TGCGCCAGCAGCCGCCACTGGACAGGGACTTACGAGCAGTACTTC

D: TRBD1
J: TRBJ1-5
size: NA
V: TRBV27
CDR3: CASSPQDRGRDQPQHF
DNA: TGTGCCAGCAGTCCCCAGGACAGGGGAAGAGATCAGCCCCAGCATTTT

D: TRBD2
J: TRBJ2-3
size: NA
V: TRBV6-1
CDR3: CASSEALRASGADTQYF
DNA: TGTGCCAGCAGTGAAGCGCTACGAGCTAGCGGTGCAGATACGCAGTATTTT

D: TRBD1
J: TRBJ2-5
size: NA
V: TRBV10-3
CDR3: CAISTGQGAGETQYF
DNA: TGTGCCATCAGCACCGGACAGGGGGCAGGAGAGACCCAGTACTTC

D: NA
J: TRBJ1-2
size: NA
V: TRBV25-1
CDR3: CASSELVSSHGYTF
DNA: TGTGCCAGCAGTGAATTGGTCAGCTCCCATGGCTACACCTTC

D: TRBD2
J: TRBJ2-2
size: NA
V: TRBV5-1
CDR3: CASSLAGTNTGELFF
DNA: TGCGCCAGCAGCTTAGCGGGGACGAACACCGGGGAGCTGTTTTTT

D: NA
J: TRBJ2-5
size: NA
V: TRBV6-1
CDR3: CASSGEGGRETQYF
DNA: TGTGCCAGCAGTGGGGAAGGAGGGCGGGAGACCCAGTACTTC

D: NA
J: TRBJ1-1
size: NA
V: TRBV6-5
CDR3: CASRKVSVGDTEAFF
DNA: TGTGCCAGCAGAAAGGTCTCGGTGGGGGACACTGAAGCTTTCTTT

D: NA
J: TRBJ2-7
size: NA
V: TRBV9
CDR3: CASSEGSLENEQYF
DNA: TGTGCCAGCAGCGAGGGATCCCTGGAGAACGAGCAGTACTTC

D: TRBD2
J: TRBJ2-5
size: NA
V: TRBV27
CDR3: CASRPGGSHGTQYF
DNA: TGTGCCAGCCGACCGGGGGGATCCCACGGTACCCAGTACTTC

D: NA
J: TRBJ2-5
size: NA
V: TRBV4-1
CDR3: CASSQPTLGGTRETQYF
DNA: TGCGCCAGCAGCCAACCTACCTTAGGAGGCACACGAGAGACCCAGTACTTC

D: NA
J: TRBJ2-1
size: NA
V: TRBV6-4
CDR3: CASSGGAGDEQFF
DNA: TGTGCCAGCAGTGGGGGGGCCGGGGATGAGCAGTTCTTC

D: NA
J: TRBJ1-1
size: NA
V: TRBV6-5
CDR3: CASSGGRGFTEAFF
DNA: TGTGCCAGCAGCGGAGGGAGGGGCTTCACTGAAGCTTTCTTT

D: NA
J: TRBJ1-3
size: NA
V: TRBV7-7
CDR3: CASSMGPGNTIYF
DNA: TGTGCTAGCAGCATGGGACCTGGAAACACCATATATTTT

D: NA
J: TRBJ1-2
size: few
V: TRBV2
CDR3: CASSEVRQALYGYTF
DNA: TGTGCCAGCAGTGAAGTCCGACAGGCGTTATATGGCTACACCTTC

D: NA
J: TRBJ1-2
size: once
V: TRBV25-1
CDR3: CASAPPGQGNYGYTF
DNA: TGTGCCAGCGCTCCCCCGGGGCAGGGGAACTATGGCTACACCTTC

D: NA
J: TRBJ1-1
size: NA
V: TRBV9
CDR3: CASSVGRGGRNTEAFF
DNA: TGTGCCAGCAGCGTAGGGCGAGGGGGGAGGAACACTGAAGCTTTCTTT

D: NA
J: TRBJ1-6
size: NA
V: TRBV19
CDR3: CASSRQQDSPLHF
DNA: TGTGCCAGTAGTAGGCAGCAGGATTCACCCCTCCACTTT

D: NA
J: TRBJ2-7
size: NA
V: TRBV16
CDR3: CASNPRGKGPYEQYF
DNA: TGTGCCAGCAACCCGAGAGGGAAAGGGCCCTACGAGCAGTACTTC

D: NA
J: TRBJ2-2
size: NA
V: TRBV5-6
CDR3: CASSLGAVPGTGELFF
DNA: TGTGCCAGCAGCTTGGGGGCGGTGCCGGGTACCGGGGAGCTGTTTTTT

D: NA
J: TRBJ2-5
size: NA
V: TRBV6-1
CDR3: CASSSNHGDTQYF
DNA: TGTGCCAGCAGCTCGAACCATGGGGATACCCAGTACTTC

D: TRBD1
J: TRBJ1-2
size: NA
V: TRBV2
CDR3: CASGSTGDSNYGYTF
DNA: TGTGCCAGCGGTAGCACAGGGGACTCTAACTATGGCTACACCTTC

D: TRBD1
J: TRBJ1-4
size: NA
V: TRBV18
CDR3: CASSPSGTGGAGEKLFF
DNA: TGTGCCAGCTCACCGAGTGGGACAGGGGGCGCGGGCGAAAAACTGTTTTTT

D: NA
J: TRBJ2-7
size: NA
V: TRBV25-1
CDR3: CASSEAGRYEQYF
DNA: TGTGCCAGCAGTGAGGCCGGACGCTACGAGCAGTACTTC

D: NA
J: TRBJ1-6
size: NA
V: TRBV10-3
CDR3: CAISEFDQTEWHSPLHF
DNA: TGTGCCATCAGTGAGTTCGATCAGACAGAATGGCACTCACCCCTCCACTTT

D: NA
J: TRBJ2-3
size: NA
V: TRBV11-2
CDR3: CASSLPYSRGGGTDTQYF
DNA: TGTGCCAGCAGCCTACCATATTCCAGGGGGGGCGGCACAGATACGCAGTATTTT

D: NA
J: TRBJ2-7
size: NA
V: TRBV5-6
CDR3: CASRSTAGGLSYEQYF
DNA: TGTGCCAGCCGAAGTACAGCAGGGGGACTCTCCTACGAGCAGTACTTC

D: NA
J: TRBJ1-5
size: NA
V: TRBV21-1
CDR3: CASSKAGQRPGAQPQHF
DNA: TGTGCCAGCAGCAAAGCCGGACAAAGGCCCGGGGCTCAGCCCCAGCATTTT

D: NA
J: TRBJ2-5
size: NA
V: TRBV18
CDR3: CASSLLDRQETQYF
DNA: TGTGCCAGCTCACTACTTGACCGTCAAGAGACCCAGTACTTC

D: NA
J: TRBJ1-1
size: NA
V: TRBV30
CDR3: CAWMLVGVGTEAFF
DNA: TGTGCCTGGATGCTCGTGGGGGTGGGCACTGAAGCTTTCTTT

D: TRBD1
J: TRBJ1-2
size: NA
V: TRBV5-5
CDR3: CASSSTGTVGYTF
DNA: TGTGCCAGCAGCTCAACCGGGACAGTTGGCTACACCTTC

D: NA
J: TRBJ1-5
size: few
V: TRBV19
CDR3: CASSRDGDQPQHF
DNA: TGTGCCAGTAGCCGGGACGGTGATCAGCCCCAGCATTTT

D: NA
J: TRBJ2-1
size: NA
V: TRBV19
CDR3: CASKITAKTNEQFF
DNA: TGTGCCAGTAAAATCACAGCCAAGACGAATGAGCAGTTCTTC

D: NA
J: TRBJ2-3
size: NA
V: TRBV2
CDR3: CASITGLPSTDTQYF
DNA: TGTGCCAGCATTACAGGTCTCCCCTCCACAGATACGCAGTATTTT

D: TRBD2
J: TRBJ2-1
size: NA
V: TRBV11-2
CDR3: CASSLEAGANEQFF
DNA: TGTGCCAGCAGCTTGGAAGCGGGGGCCAATGAGCAGTTCTTC

D: NA
J: TRBJ2-7
size: NA
V: TRBV4-1
CDR3: CASSPGARGSYYEQYF
DNA: TGCGCCAGCAGCCCCGGAGCCAGGGGATCCTACTACGAGCAGTACTTC

D: NA
J: TRBJ2-6
size: NA
V: TRBV25-1
CDR3: CASSLQGPGANVLTF
DNA: TGTGCCAGCAGTCTTCAGGGGCCTGGGGCCAACGTCCTGACTTTC